This is a list of T cell receptor beta chains from one sample in a study of cytotoxic CD8 clonotypes in ibrutinib-treated CLL. Method: immunoSEQ multiplex PCR; TCRdb's copy keeps in-frame clones and lacks some. This table holds approximately 140,000 clones, roughly 77% found once. Sample: PBMCs, taken after 12 months of ibrutinib treatment. Receptors were obtained from a human donor with chronic lymphocytic leukemia. Each CDR3 is given with its conserved first and last residue. The D gene is left open where the match is weak. Where a row states a size, it is once, few, many or the class of an expanded clone; other rows omit it.

V gene	D gene	J gene	clone size	CDR3 DNA	CDR3 protein
TRBV6-5	-	TRBJ2-7	-	TGTGCCAGCAGTTTATGGCGTATCGGAGGTCCCCACGAGCAGTACTTC	CASSLWRIGGPHEQYF
TRBV6-6	-	TRBJ2-3	-	TGTGCCAGCACTCCAAGCGGACGGCGCACAGATACGCAGTATTTT	CASTPSGRRTDTQYF
TRBV6-5	-	TRBJ2-5	-	TGTGCCAGCAGGCTGCTGGAGACCCAGTACTTC	CASRLLETQYF
TRBV5-1	TRBD1	TRBJ1-5	-	TGCGCCAGCAGCTTACAGGGGGATGGCAATCAGCCCCAGCATTTT	CASSLQGDGNQPQHF
TRBV28	TRBD1	TRBJ2-7	-	TGTGCCAGCAGTTTAAGGCTTGGGACAGGGGCTGACCACGAGCAGTACTTC	CASSLRLGTGADHEQYF
TRBV28	-	TRBJ2-7	-	TGTGCCAGCGGGAGTCCCTACGAGCAGTACTTC	CASGSPYEQYF
TRBV7-3	TRBD2	TRBJ2-5	-	TGTGCCAGCAGCCCCCGGGGGGGGAAGGAGACCCAGTACTTC	CASSPRGGKETQYF
TRBV10-3	-	TRBJ1-6	-	TGTGCCATCAGTGAGAGGGTTTTAGGGTCACCCCTCCACTTT	CAISERVLGSPLHF
TRBV28	-	TRBJ2-3	-	TGTGCCAGCAAAAGTGGGGAGTTCACAGATACGCAGTATTTT	CASKSGEFTDTQYF
TRBV5-1	TRBD2	TRBJ2-4	-	TGCGCCAGCAGTCCCGGGACTAGCAGCAAAAACATTCAGTACTTC	CASSPGTSSKNIQYF
TRBV27	-	TRBJ1-1	-	TGTGCCAGCAGTTTGACAGGTATGAACACTGAAGCTTTCTTT	CASSLTGMNTEAFF
TRBV5-6	TRBD1	TRBJ1-1	once	TGTGCCAGCAGCGGGACAGGGGGGACTGAAGCTTTCTTT	CASSGTGGTEAFF
TRBV14	-	TRBJ2-1	-	TGTGCCAGCAGCCAAGATTACAGGGAGCAGTTCTTC	CASSQDYREQFF
TRBV7-2	-	TRBJ1-4	once	TGTGCCAGCAGGGGGCCTAATGAAAAACTGTTTTTT	CASRGPNEKLFF
TRBV27	-	TRBJ1-1	-	TGTGCCAGCAGTTTATCTCCAGCGAACACTGAAGCTTTCTTT	CASSLSPANTEAFF
TRBV30	TRBD1	TRBJ1-1	-	TGTGCCTGGGGTCCGGGGACAGGGAGAACGACTGAAGCTTTCTTT	CAWGPGTGRTTEAFF
TRBV5-6	-	TRBJ1-4	-	TGTGCCAGCAGCTTCTCCGGGGTAGATGAAAAACTGTTTTTT	CASSFSGVDEKLFF
TRBV30	-	TRBJ1-4	few	TGTGCCTGGAGTGTAGGGGGTTCTGATGAAAAACTGTTTTTT	CAWSVGGSDEKLFF
TRBV4-2	-	TRBJ2-7	-	TGTGCCAGCAGCCAGTTAGGTTCCTCCTACGAGCAGTACTTC	CASSQLGSSYEQYF
TRBV4-1	TRBD1	TRBJ1-2	-	TGCGCCAGCAACGCCTTCCAGGGGGCTGGCTATGGCTACACCTTC	CASNAFQGAGYGYTF
TRBV19	TRBD1	TRBJ1-4	-	TGTGCCAGTAGTATTGGAGAGGGGGCCCGTGAAAAACTGTTTTTT	CASSIGEGAREKLFF
TRBV18	TRBD1	TRBJ1-4	once	TGTGCCAGCTCACCACTGCGACAGGGAGGAGAAAAACTGTTTTTT	CASSPLRQGGEKLFF
TRBV7-9	-	TRBJ1-5	-	TGTGCCAGCAGCGATAGTCGGCGGTCTAGCAATCAGCCCCAGCATTTT	CASSDSRRSSNQPQHF
TRBV19	-	TRBJ2-5	-	TGTGCCAGTAGTATAAATTCGGGCGGCTACCAAGAGACCCAGTACTTC	CASSINSGGYQETQYF
TRBV18	-	TRBJ1-5	-	TGTGCCAGCTCACCAGCGGCGGAGTGGAATAGCAATCAGCCCCAGCATTTT	CASSPAAEWNSNQPQHF
TRBV27	TRBD1	TRBJ1-5	once	TGTGCCAGCAGTTTATCAGGGGGCAGGTTTCAGCCCCAGCATTTT	CASSLSGGRFQPQHF